One and the same sample provided the 5 T cell receptor beta chains below, sequenced in a study of response to subunit inactivated influenza vaccine. TCRdb reanalysed the RT-PCR reads using MiXCR and keeps one entry per CDR3 protein. The repertoire holds about 540,000 distinct CDR3 sequences, with 20% to 25% as singletons. The same sample was also studied in work on T cells expressing NK-cell markers. As reported in that work: TCR beta cDNA was made by 5'RACE template switching with UMIs.

The sample consisted of CD4+ T cells sorted from PBMCs, taken about 13 days after vaccination. These receptors were obtained from a man aged 50 to 60 who received an inactivated influenza vaccine.

This clonotype was observed a few times. The chain is built from TRBV15 and TRBJ2-7; possibly TRBD1 for D (6 bases). Germline CDR1 and CDR2: LNHNV and YYDKDF (reference sequence). This CDR3 has 13 amino acids. V was shortened by 4 bases and J by 4 bases, with 11 bases between the two germline ends. Here the CDR3 reads CATSTLQGYEQYF. The CDR3 DNA follows: TGTGCCACCAGCACCTTACAGGGTTACGAGCAGTACTTC. The full variable domain, with the rest looked up from reference TRBV15 and TRBJ2-7, is DAMVIQNPRYQVTQFGKPVTLSCSQTLNHNVMYWYQQKSSQAPKLLFHYYDKDFNNEADTPDNFQSRRPNTSFCFLDIRSPGLGDTAMYLCATSTLQGYEQYFGPGTRLTVT.

This clonotype has only a few counts. The chain is built from TRBV6-2 or TRBV6-3 and TRBJ2-3; D is perhaps TRBD1 (5 bases). Germline lookup yields CDR1 MNHEY and CDR2 SVGEGT. The CDR3 runs 13 residues. Trimming stripped 7 bases from V and 4 bases from J, with 12 bases between. The CDR3 reads CASTQGAPDTQYF. CDR3 DNA: TGTGCCAGCACGCAGGGCGCCCCAGATACGCAGTATTTT.

This clonotype was seen more than once but under ten times. J is TRBJ2-5 and V is TRBV20-1, with D possibly matching TRBD1 (6 bases). Germline-derived CDR1 and CDR2 are DFQATT and SNEGSKA (reference sequence). CDR3 size: 13 residues. Trimming shortened V by 6 bases and J by 1 base, and 12 bases separated the two germline ends. The DNA of the CDR3 is TGCAGTGCAATGCAGGGGCTCCAAGAGACCCAGTACTTC. Residues: CSAMQGLQETQYF.

In its sample, this clonotype was seen once. The chain joins TRBV18 to TRBJ1-2, with 8 bases lining up with TRBD1. Germline trimming cut 2 bases from V and 1 base from J; bases unmatched to any gene: 3. The CDR3 loop spans 15 amino acids. Germline V gene sequence: CDR1 KGHSH, CDR2 LQKENI. The CDR3 protein is CASSPKGQVNYGYTF. DNA for the CDR3: TGTGCCAGCTCACCAAAGGGACAGGTTAACTATGGCTACACCTTC.

The chain couples TRBV15 to TRBJ2-2; no reliable D call. Germline V gene sequence: CDR1 LNHNV, CDR2 YYDKDF (reference sequence). Trimming stripped 3 bases from V and 2 bases from J, with 7 bases between. The CDR3 is made up of 14 amino acids. CDR3 in amino acids: CATSSNYNTGELFF. The DNA of the CDR3 is TGTGCCACCAGCAGTAACTACAACACCGGGGAGCTGTTTTTT.